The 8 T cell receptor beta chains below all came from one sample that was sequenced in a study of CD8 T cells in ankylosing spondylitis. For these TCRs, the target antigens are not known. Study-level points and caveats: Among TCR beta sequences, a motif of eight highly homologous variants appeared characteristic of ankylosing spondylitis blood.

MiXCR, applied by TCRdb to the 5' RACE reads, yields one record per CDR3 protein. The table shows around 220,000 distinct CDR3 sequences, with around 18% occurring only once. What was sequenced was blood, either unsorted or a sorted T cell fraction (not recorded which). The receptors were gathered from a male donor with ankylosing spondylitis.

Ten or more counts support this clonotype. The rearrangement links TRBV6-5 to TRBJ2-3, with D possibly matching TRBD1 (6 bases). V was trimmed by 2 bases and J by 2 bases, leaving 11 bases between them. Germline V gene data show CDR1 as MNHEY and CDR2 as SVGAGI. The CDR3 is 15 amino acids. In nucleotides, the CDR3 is TGTGCCAGCAGTTACCAGGGGTATGTCACAGATACGCAGTATTTT. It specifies CASSYQGYVTDTQYF.

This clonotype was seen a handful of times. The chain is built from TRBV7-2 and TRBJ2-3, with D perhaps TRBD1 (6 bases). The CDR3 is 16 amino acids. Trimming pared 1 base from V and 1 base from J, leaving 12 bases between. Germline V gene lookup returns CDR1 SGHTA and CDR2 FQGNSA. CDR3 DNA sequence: TGTGCCAGCAGCTTAGGGACAGCTCTGGGCACAGATACGCAGTATTTT. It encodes CASSLGTALGTDTQYF.

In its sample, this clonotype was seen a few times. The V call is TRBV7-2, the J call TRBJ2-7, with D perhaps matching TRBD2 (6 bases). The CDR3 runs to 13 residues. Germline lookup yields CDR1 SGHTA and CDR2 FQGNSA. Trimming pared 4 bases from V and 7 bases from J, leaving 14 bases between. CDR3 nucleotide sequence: TGTGCCAGCAGCTACGGGAGCCCACAGGAGCAGTACTTC. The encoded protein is CASSYGSPQEQYF.

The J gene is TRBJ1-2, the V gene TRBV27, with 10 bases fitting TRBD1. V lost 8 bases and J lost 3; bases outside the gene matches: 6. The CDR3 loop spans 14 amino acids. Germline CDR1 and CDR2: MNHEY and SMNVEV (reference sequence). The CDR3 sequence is CASRGQGGHYGYTF. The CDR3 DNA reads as TGTGCCAGCCGAGGACAGGGGGGACACTATGGCTACACCTTC.

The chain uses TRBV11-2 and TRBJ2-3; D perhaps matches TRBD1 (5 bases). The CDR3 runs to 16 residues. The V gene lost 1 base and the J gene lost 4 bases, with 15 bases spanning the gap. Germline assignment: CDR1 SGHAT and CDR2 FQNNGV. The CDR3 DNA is TGTGCCAGCAGCTTAGTTCAGGGTTACGGTCCAGATACGCAGTATTTT. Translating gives CASSLVQGYGPDTQYF.

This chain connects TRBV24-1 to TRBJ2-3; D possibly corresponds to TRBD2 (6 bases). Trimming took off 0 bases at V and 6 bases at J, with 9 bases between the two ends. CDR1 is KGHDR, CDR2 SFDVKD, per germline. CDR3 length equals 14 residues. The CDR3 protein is CATSDLGGEDTQYF. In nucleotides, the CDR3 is TGTGCCACCAGTGATTTGGGCGGGGAGGATACGCAGTATTTT.

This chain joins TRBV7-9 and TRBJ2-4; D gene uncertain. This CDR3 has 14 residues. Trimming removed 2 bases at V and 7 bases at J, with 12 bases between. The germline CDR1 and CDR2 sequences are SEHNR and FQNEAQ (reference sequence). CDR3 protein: CASSLRDEENIQYF. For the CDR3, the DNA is TGTGCCAGCAGCTTACGAGACGAGGAGAACATTCAGTACTTC.

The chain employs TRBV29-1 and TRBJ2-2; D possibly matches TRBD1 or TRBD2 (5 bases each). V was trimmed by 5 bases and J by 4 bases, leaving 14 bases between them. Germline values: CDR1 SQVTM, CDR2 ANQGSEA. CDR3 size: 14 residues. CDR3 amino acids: CSVPSGTATGELFF. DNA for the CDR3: TGCAGCGTTCCTTCAGGGACGGCCACCGGGGAGCTGTTTTTT.